This T cell receptor (beta chain) comes out of a study of shared clonotypes between healthy human individuals (dated by TCRdb to about 2020). Broadly, across the study: The cohort included a few men and a couple of women between 18 and 49 years of age. Between about 0.8 and 9 billion PBMCs per donor were obtained by leukapheresis. Per donor, three plates each were used for CD4 naive and CD4 memory, two for CD8 naive, and one for CD8 memory. Blood TCR repertoires of five healthy adults were deeply sequenced to estimate repertoire size and the extent of clonotype sharing between individuals. To increase sequencing depth and limit assay-specific biases, TCR repertoire library preparation and sequencing were carried out by different laboratories using diverse techniques. What the authors observed across the whole study: Sampling was restricted to blood, and TCR repertoires in tissue are likely to differ from TCR repertoires in blood. The small number of donors limited the genetic and exposure-history diversity represented. Rarefaction of sorted-subset datasets indicated incomplete sequencing despite the large sequencing depth. Higher generation probabilities were observed for clonotypes shared by all four sorted-subset donors than for non-shared clonotypes. Based on pairwise subsampling, the degree of clonotype sharing among donors was expected to be affected by sequencing depth. Naive subsets generally had larger estimated clonotype richness than memory subsets. About 5% of naive CD4, 3.5% of naive CD8, roughly 2.4% of memory CD4, and about 0.4% of memory CD8 clonotypes were shared across four donors.

V and J are trimmed by 6 bases and 5 bases, and the gene matches miss 9 bases of the junction. The germline V gene (reference sequence) provides CDR1 MNHEY and CDR2 SMNVEV. The CDR3 numbers 14 residues from cysteine through phenylalanine. This entry keeps only the CDR3 DNA: 42 bases, framed from base 1. CD8 naive samples consisted of CD45RO-negative cells that were positively selected for CCR7, yielding a CD45RA+CCR7+ population without TemRA cells. The donors were healthy, HIV-negative adults with no recently reported acute infections or vaccinations. Only Caucasian adults living in Nashville, Tennessee, USA were represented among the donors. After blood collection by leukapheresis, PBMCs were isolated using Ficoll-Histopaque density gradient centrifugation and then cryopreserved in the vapor phase of liquid nitrogen. Analytical flow cytometry was used to check the purity and quantity of each magnetically sorted T cell population. Each sorted fraction had its genomic DNA isolated and then quantified by UV absorbance on a Nanodrop 2000c.

Using the deep immunoSEQ assay, multiplex PCR amplified TCR CDR3 regions from genomic DNA. Extracted genomic DNA from each cell subset was distributed evenly across all wells of several immunoSEQ 96-well plates, and each plate was treated as a replicate. For sorted subsets, approximately 210 ng of genomic DNA, equivalent to tens of thousands of T cell genomes, went into each replicate PCR. The purified libraries were quantified using a Qubit 3.0 fluorometer, sized with a Bioanalyzer 2100, and then quantified again using the KAPA Library Quantification kit. A separate single-read 150-cycle Illumina NextSeq 550 flow cell was used to sequence each immunoSEQ 96-well plate. As for how the authors treated the data: The immunoSEQ output contained only junctional sequences without quality scores, so filtering could not match that applied to full-length reads. Sequences were annotated with PyIR, a Python wrapper for IgBLAST v1.9, using IMGT germline references to assign V/J genes and CDR3. Any read was removed if the V/J assignment was weak (E-value above 1e-6), the CDR3 was missing, or the read contained stop codons, out-of-frame junctions, or ambiguous translated residues. V3J clonotypes were defined by identical inferred V gene, J gene, and CDR3 amino acid sequence. Percentage overlap between repertoires was computed as shared unique clonotypes divided by the size of the smaller repertoire. RTK rarefaction, the Chao1 estimator, and Recon v2.1 estimates of unobserved clonotypes were used to assess repertoire richness. Generation probabilities were computed with OLGA for all TCRbeta clonotypes obtained by the gDNA method from a handful of donors. In its TCRdb copy, this immuneACCESS table keeps in-frame sequences only and misses some clones. Where compared with another copy, unresolved V genes explain less than half of these, and the others have no known cause. The V and J calls and clone size are taken from that table; D and trimming were inferred from the DNA. This sample is represented by 660,000 or so clones; 95% to 96% of them were singletons. Of the sample, 0.11% falls within the top ten clones.

This clone occurred once. Its antigen remains undetermined. Per-base qualities were not stored, and no clone one base away is much larger. The source material was naive CD8+ T cells sorted from blood. The cell subset or site label on this specimen signifies: CD45RA+CCR7+. The clonotype was recovered from a woman aged 25 to 39 in good health. The chain employs TRBV27 and TRBJ2-7, with 8 junctional bases fitting TRBD1. The bases are TGTGCCAGCAGCAGAGGACAGGGACGGGACGAGCAGTACTTC. Its amino acids are CASSRGQGRDEQYF.